The 19 T cell receptor beta chains reported below all come from one sample, sequenced in a study of blood T cells in healthy people across ages. Alongside a J-beta primer mix, a sample-barcoded 5' primer served in a second PCR lasting about 7 to 12 cycles. MiXCR was run by TCRdb on the 5' RACE reads, yielding one entry per CDR3 protein. Counted here are over 550,000 distinct CDR3 sequences, about 30% occurring once; the ten biggest clones make up approximately 15%. Sequences were obtained from blood. The receptors derive from a woman aged 80 or over in good health.

Notes on this clonotype: This may stem from a read error, because a much larger clone lies one nucleotide away. The chain uses TRBV5-6 and TRBJ2-7, with D possibly being TRBD1 or TRBD2 (6 bases each). Trimming removed 4 bases from V and 7 bases from J, with 18 bases in between. The germline V gene has CDR1 SGHDT and CDR2 YYEEEE. This CDR3 spans 14 amino acids. CDR3 loop: CASSRGTNYNEQYF. The CDR3 DNA follows: TGTGCCAGCAGCCGCGGGACAAATTACAATGAGCAGTACTTC. Together with reference TRBV5-6 and TRBJ2-7, the CDR3 gives the full variable domain: DAGVTQSPTHLIKTRGQQVTLRCSPKSGHDTVSWYQQALGQGPQFIFQYYEEEERQRGNFPDRFSGHQFPNYSSELNVNALLLGDSALYLCASSRGTNYNEQYFGPGTRLTVT.

This chain uses TRBV5-4 with TRBJ1-1, with TRBD1 as a possible D gene (6 bases). V was pared by 4 bases and J by 4 bases, with 20 bases between. CDR1 SGHNT and CDR2 YYREEE come from the germline V gene (reference sequence). CDR3 length: 16 amino acids. The CDR3 bases are TGTGCCAGCAGCGGCCTGCGGGGGGCTGGGAGCACTGAAGCTTTCTTT. It yields the protein CASSGLRGAGSTEAFF.

This clonotype was found many times. This chain joins TRBV19 and TRBJ2-1; no clear D gene. Germline CDR1 reads LNHDA; CDR2 reads SQIVND (reference sequence). The germline V and J ends were trimmed by 3 bases and 5 bases, with 11 bases remaining between them. The CDR3 sequence is 14 residues long. DNA of the CDR3: TGTGCCAGTAGTATTAGAGGCGGAGACAATGAGCAGTTCTTC. Its translation: CASSIRGGDNEQFF.

There are many counts of this clonotype. The chain couples TRBV7-2 to TRBJ2-2; TRBD1 matches at 8 bases. The germline gives CDR1 SGHTA, CDR2 FQGNSA. With 6 bases clipped from V and 5 bases from J, the junction kept 5 bases outside the gene matches. The CDR3 has 14 amino acids. The CDR3: CASSSTGDTGELFF. DNA for the CDR3: TGTGCCAGCAGTTCGACAGGGGATACCGGGGAGCTGTTTTTT.

The chain employs TRBV19 and TRBJ2-7; TRBD1 agrees at 7 bases. The V gene's germline CDR1 is LNHDA and CDR2 SQIVND (reference sequence). This CDR3 has 15 residues. Trimming at V came to 6 bases and at J to 5 bases, leaving 13 bases not matched to a gene. This CDR3 reads CASSLKDRHRDEQYF. CDR3 DNA: TGTGCCAGTAGCCTGAAGGACAGGCACCGGGACGAGCAGTACTTC. The entire variable domain, with the rest obtained from reference TRBV19 and TRBJ2-7, is as follows: DGGITQSPKYLFRKEGQNVTLSCEQNLNHDAMYWYRQDPGQGLRLIYYSQIVNDFQKGDIAEGYSVSREKKESFPLTVTSAQKNPTAFYLCASSLKDRHRDEQYFGPGTRLTVT.

This clonotype appeared a few times. The chain uses TRBV7-6 and TRBJ1-1; TRBD1 aligns across 9 bases. The CDR3 loop spans 16 amino acids. Germline V CDR1 and CDR2: SGHVS, FNYEAQ. J was trimmed by 0 bases and V by 1 base; bases with no gene match: 3. The CDR3 region has the DNA TGTGCCAGCAGCTTAGGGGGACAGGGAATGAACACTGAAGCTTTCTTT. This codes for CASSLGGQGMNTEAFF. The full variable domain, in which reference TRBV7-6 and TRBJ1-1 provide the parts outside the CDR3, is GAGVSQSPRYKVTKRGQDVALRCDPISGHVSLYWYRQALGQGPEFLTYFNYEAQQDKSGLPNDRFSAERPEGSISTLTIQRTEQRDSAMYRCASSLGGQGMNTEAFFGQGTRLTVV.

Regarding this clonotype: A much larger clone lies a single base off, so this may be a read error. The V call is TRBV4-1, the J call TRBJ2-1, with TRBD2 as a possible D gene (6 bases). V lost 5 bases and J lost 9, with 26 bases in between. CDR3 length: 17 residues. Germline V gene sequence: CDR1 MGHRA, CDR2 YSYEKL. For the CDR3, the DNA is TGCGCCAGCAGCTCAGAGACGGACGTGACTAGGGGCAGTGAGCAGTTCTTC. This encodes CASSSETDVTRGSEQFF.

This clonotype was seen a few times. This chain joins TRBV4-2 and TRBJ2-2, with D tentatively TRBD1 or TRBD2 (5 bases each). Trimming left V 0 bases short and J 2 bases short, with 7 bases between. This CDR3 has 15 amino acids. CDR1 is LGHNA and CDR2 is YNFKEQ in the germline V gene. This chain's CDR3 is CASSQEWDNTGELFF. In DNA, the CDR3 is TGTGCCAGCAGCCAAGAATGGGACAACACCGGGGAGCTGTTTTTT.

In this sample, this clonotype turned up many times. The chain couples TRBV29-1 to TRBJ1-2; D remains ambiguous. Germline loops: CDR1 SQVTM, CDR2 ANQGSEA. Trimming cost V 2 bases and J 2 bases, with 6 bases left between them. There are 12 residues in the CDR3. The CDR3 DNA sequence: TGCAGCGTTGAAAAGGGCAACTATGGCTACACCTTC. Translating it yields CSVEKGNYGYTF.

This clonotype has at least ten counts. V is TRBV7-2 and J is TRBJ2-7; 9 bases fit TRBD2. V lost 5 bases to trimming and J lost 4 bases; unmatched junction nucleotides: 9. The CDR3 has 15 amino acids. The germline V gene has CDR1 SGHTA and CDR2 FQGNSA. CDR3 protein: CASSRDSGGRYEQYF. The DNA for the CDR3 is TGTGCCAGCAGCAGAGATAGCGGGGGTCGGTACGAGCAGTACTTC.

The sample holds many counts of this clonotype. The chain recombines TRBV5-5 with TRBJ2-7; 8 bases agree with TRBD2. CDR1 is SGHKS and CDR2 is YYEKEE in the germline V gene (reference sequence). CDR3 length: 16 residues. Unmatched junction bases numbered 12, after V lost 7 bases and J lost 0 bases. CDR3 residues: CASWTGGMNPSYEQYF. CDR3 bases: TGTGCCAGCTGGACGGGAGGGATGAATCCCTCCTACGAGCAGTACTTC.

The genes are TRBV19 and TRBJ2-3, with TRBD2 identical over 7 bases. V gave up 6 bases and J gave up 2 bases; unmatched junction bases: 11. The CDR3 runs 16 residues. Germline loops: CDR1 LNHDA, CDR2 SQIVND (reference sequence). CDR3 DNA sequence: TGTGCCAGTAGGGGTATGAGCGGGGTGTTCACAGATACGCAGTATTTT. Translation: CASRGMSGVFTDTQYF.

A remark on this clonotype: With a much larger clone just one base away, this may be a read error. The genes are TRBV6-1 and TRBJ2-5; TRBD2 matches 14 bases. In germline, CDR1 is MNHNS, CDR2 SASEGT. The CDR3 consists of 16 residues. The CDR3 DNA sequence: TGTGCCGTCGCCCTGGGACTAGCGGGAGAACAAGAGACCCGGTACTTC. It specifies CAVALGLAGEQETRYF.

This clonotype was counted at least ten times. V and J are TRBV7-3 and TRBJ2-1, with 11 bases identical to TRBD2. Per germline, CDR1 SGHTA and CDR2 FQGTGA. This CDR3 comprises 14 residues. V trimming: 5 bases; J trimming: 9 bases; junction bases outside the gene matches: 6. DNA of the CDR3: TGTGCCAGCAGCCTTAGCGGGGGGGTTGGTGAGCAGTTCTTC. Amino acids: CASSLSGGVGEQFF.

The V call is TRBV3-1, the J call TRBJ1-1; TRBD1 agrees at 7 bases. Germline V lookup: CDR1 LGHDT, CDR2 YNNKEL (reference sequence). CDR3 size: 15 residues. V shed 4 bases, J shed 5 bases, and the junction held 10 bases outside the gene matches. The CDR3 is CASSRPGQIRTEAFF. The CDR3 DNA is TGTGCCAGCAGCCGACCGGGACAGATTAGAACTGAAGCTTTCTTT.

There are a few counts of this clonotype. With a much larger clone just one base away, this may be a read error. The CDR3 is CSALDSIVQETRYF. In DNA, the CDR3 is TGCAGTGCCCTGGACAGCATAGTCCAAGAGACCCGGTACTTC. The chain employs TRBV20-1 and TRBJ2-5; D might be TRBD1 (6 bases). Germline V gene lookup returns CDR1 DFQATT and CDR2 SNEGSKA (reference sequence). The CDR3 loop spans 14 amino acids.

Turning to this clonotype: This may stem from a read error, because a much larger clone lies one nucleotide away. V is TRBV3-1 and J is TRBJ2-7; D may be TRBD2 (7 bases). The J call is uncertain, as TRBJ2-1 better fits the DNA end. CDR1 and CDR2 (germline): LGHDT, YNNKEL (reference sequence). The length of the CDR3 is 15 residues. DNA for the CDR3: TGTGCCAGCAGTCTAGGCCGGGGGGCCTCCTACGAGCAGTTCTTC. Its protein is CASSLGRGASYEQFF.

This clonotype was seen repeatedly, ten times or more. V is TRBV29-1 and J is TRBJ2-1; D ambiguous. The CDR3 runs 13 residues. V lost 4 bases to trimming and J lost 6 bases, with 13 bases between them. CDR1 SQVTM and CDR2 ANQGSEA come from the germline V gene. CDR3 DNA sequence: TGCAGCGTTGCTGGGGTACGCGGCAATGAGCAGTTCTTC. Its protein product is CSVAGVRGNEQFF.

This clonotype occurred a few times. The rearrangement links TRBV28 to TRBJ2-3, with 12 bases identical to TRBD1. V was clipped by 6 bases and J by 4 bases; unmatched bases: 8. The CDR3 consists of 16 residues. The germline V gene encodes CDR1 MDHEN and CDR2 SYDVKM. The CDR3 nucleotides are TGTGCCAGCAGGGGACAGGGGGCGGAAGCGGCAGATACGCAGTATTTT. It encodes CASRGQGAEAADTQYF.